This TCR beta chain was retrieved from a study of blood T cell repertoires in COVID-19. Study-level background: Researchers got acute and convalescent COVID-19 samples from the United States, Italy and Spain.

This clone was detected a few times. Libraries were prepared by immunoSEQ multiplex PCR; TCRdb keeps only in-frame clonotypes and omits some of them. In the table there are 250,000 to 300,000 clones, approximately 78% of which are singletons. The CDR3 has 14 amino acids. Trimming cost V 0 bases and J 5 bases; bases outside gene matches: 2. The germline CDR1 and CDR2 sequences are SGHRS and YFSETQ. Sample: PBMCs or T cells enriched from blood (not recorded which). The receptor comes from a man aged 40-49 years who had been exposed to COVID-19. The chain carries TRBV5-1 and TRBJ2-5; 9 positions match TRBD1. The CDR3 bases are TGCGCCAGCAGCTTGGTCGGACAGGGGGAGACCCAGTACTTC. It encodes CASSLVGQGETQYF.